The sequence of this TCR beta chain was determined in a study of blood T cell repertoires in COVID-19. Study-level information: Samples taken during acute and convalescent COVID-19 were collected in the United States, Italy and Spain. PBMCs, B-cell-depleted T cells, or T cells were the source of the cDNA or gDNA that made up the material.

This clone was seen a few times. The CDR3 extends over 14 amino acids. Per germline, CDR1 MNHNY and CDR2 SVGAGI (reference sequence). Unmatched junction bases numbered 9, after V lost 11 bases and J lost 0 bases. The assay was immunoSEQ multiplex PCR, and TCRdb's table has in-frame clones only and misses some. Among about 240,000 clones listed, about four fifths were seen once. The TCR sequence derives from a man aged 50-59 years with acute or convalescent COVID-19. This chain connects TRBV6-6 to TRBJ2-7; 8 nucleotides line up with TRBD2. The sequencing input was peripheral blood. CDR3 in amino acids: CAGQREMGSYEQYF. CDR3 bases: TGTGCCGGTCAGCGGGAGATGGGCTCCTACGAGCAGTACTTC.